Shown below are 30 T cell receptor beta chains from a single sample sequenced in a study of beta chain features in type 1 diabetes. Their specific antigens are unknown. The study reverse transcribed the entire isolated RNA, so it sequenced expressed TCRB transcripts. This table comes from immunoSEQ multiplex PCR, and its TCRdb copy is limited to in-frame clones, with some not included. Of some 640,000 clones in the sample, roughly an eighth were seen once. Regarding the study as a whole: TCRB CDR3 length was moderately but significantly reduced in all four CD4+ subsets of Type 1 diabetes patients.

Sequencing input: naive CD4+ T cells from blood. These receptors were obtained from a young man with type 1 diabetes.

This clone was seen a handful of times. CDR3 coding DNA: TGTGCCAGCAGCGATGGCTACACCTTC. As protein: CASSDGYTF. The V gene is TRBV7-2, the J gene TRBJ1-2; D not certain. Looked up from germline, CDR1 is SGHTA and CDR2 is FQGNSA. The CDR3 consists of 9 residues. Trimming took 5 bases from V and 6 from J, leaving 1 base between them. Supplemented by reference TRBV7-2 and TRBJ1-2, the full variable domain reads GAGVSQSPSNKVTEKGKDVELRCDPISGHTALYWYRQSLGQGLEFLIYFQGNSAPDKSGLPSDRFSAERTGGSVSTLTIQRTQQEDSAVYLCASSDGYTFGSGTRLTVV.

There are a few counts of this clone. Here the CDR3 reads CASSQVMSRQGPAFF. In DNA form, the CDR3 reads TGTGCCAGCAGCCAAGTTATGTCCAGACAGGGGCCAGCTTTCTTT. The V call is TRBV4-2, the J call TRBJ1-1, with 8 nucleotides matching TRBD1. This CDR3 spans 15 amino acids. V lost 1 base and J lost 10; bases outside the gene matches: 11. Germline V gene lookup returns CDR1 LGHNA and CDR2 YNFKEQ.

V is TRBV9 and J is TRBJ2-5; TRBD2 might be the D (5 bases). Germline lookup yields CDR1 SGDLS and CDR2 YYNGEE. This CDR3 has 14 amino acids. Trimming shortened V by 6 bases and J by 5 bases, and 17 bases separated the two germline ends. The CDR3 DNA follows: TGTGCCAGCACCCCTGGACTTGTGGGGGAGACCCAGTACTTC. Encoded protein: CASTPGLVGETQYF.

On this clone itself: Other DNA sequences from this sample encode an identical CDR3 as well. V usage is TRBV30 and J usage is TRBJ1-3, with D unclear. The CDR3 loop spans 13 amino acids. V was clipped by 0 bases and J by 0 bases, with 3 bases between them. The V gene's germline CDR1 is GTSNPN and CDR2 SVGIG (reference sequence). CDR3 sequence (DNA): TGTGCCTGGAGTGTTATCTCTGGAAACACCATATATTTT. Its translation is CAWSVISGNTIYF.

V usage is TRBV29-1 and J usage is TRBJ2-7; weak D call: TRBD1 (5 bases). Germline V CDR1 and CDR2: SQVTM, ANQGSEA. The CDR3 has 11 residues. With 5 bases removed from V and 7 bases from J, the gap between germline ends came to 12 bases. The CDR3 DNA is TGCAGCGTTAGACAACCAGGGGAGCAGTACTTC. Amino acids: CSVRQPGEQYF.

This chain joins TRBV27 and TRBJ2-4; D is perhaps TRBD1 (6 bases). The CDR3 is made up of 14 amino acids. Germline assignment: CDR1 MNHEY and CDR2 SMNVEV (reference sequence). With 8 bases removed from V and 2 bases from J, the gap between germline ends came to 13 bases. In DNA form, the CDR3 reads TGTGCCAGCGGACCTACAGGGACCAAAAACATTCAGTACTTC. Translation gives CASGPTGTKNIQYF.

This clone has only a few counts. For the CDR3, the DNA is TGCGCCAGCAGCAGAACCGTGGTCGCAGGGACCTCAACCGGGGAGCTGTTTTTT. It is translated as CASSRTVVAGTSTGELFF. V is TRBV4-3 and J is TRBJ2-2, with D perhaps assigned TRBD1 or TRBD2 (5 bases each). CDR1 is LGHNA and CDR2 is YSLEER in the germline V gene. The CDR3 is 18 amino acids. V lost 5 bases and J lost 5, with 24 bases in between.

CDR3 nucleotides: TGTGCCAGCAGTGACCAGGGCCCGAACACCGGGGAGCTGTTTTTT. It yields the protein CASSDQGPNTGELFF. The chain couples TRBV2 to TRBJ2-2; D possibly corresponds to TRBD1 (5 bases). Trimming stripped 3 bases from V and 0 bases from J, with 8 bases between. This CDR3 is built from 15 residues. In germline, CDR1 is SNHLY, CDR2 FYNNEI.

V and J are TRBV7-9 and TRBJ2-5, with D unclear. Trimming took 5 bases from V and 5 from J, leaving 18 bases between them. CDR3 size: 15 residues. The germline V gene encodes CDR1 SEHNR and CDR2 FQNEAQ (reference sequence). CDR3 DNA sequence: TGTGCCAGCAGCACCCCCTCCTGGGAAAGTGAGACCCAGTACTTC. Translating gives CASSTPSWESETQYF.

This clone was seen a handful of times. Other DNA sequences from this sample encode an identical CDR3 as well. The CDR3 is CASSLTDTQYF. CDR3 nucleotides: TGTGCCAGCAGCCTCACAGATACGCAGTATTTT. This sequence joins TRBV7-2 and TRBJ2-3, with D hard to call. The CDR3 spans 11 residues. CDR1 SGHTA and CDR2 FQGNSA come from the germline V gene. V gave up 5 bases and J gave up 2 bases, with 2 bases separating them. Drawing the rest from reference TRBV7-2 and TRBJ2-3, the complete variable domain is GAGVSQSPSNKVTEKGKDVELRCDPISGHTALYWYRQSLGQGLEFLIYFQGNSAPDKSGLPSDRFSAERTGGSVSTLTIQRTQQEDSAVYLCASSLTDTQYFGPGTRLTVL.

This clone was found a few times. The V call is TRBV5-6, the J call TRBJ2-6; TRBD1 or TRBD2 may be the D gene (5 bases each). Deletions cut 0 bases from V and 4 bases from J, with 20 bases between. The CDR3 runs to 19 residues. Germline V CDR1 and CDR2: SGHDT, YYEEEE. This CDR3 reads CASSLEWIGGYRGANVLTF. CDR3 nucleotide sequence: TGTGCCAGCAGCTTGGAGTGGATTGGGGGTTACAGAGGGGCCAACGTCCTGACTTTC.

V and J are TRBV5-6 and TRBJ2-1; D is unresolved. V was cut by 6 bases and J by 5 bases, with 21 bases left in between. CDR3 length equals 16 residues. Germline values: CDR1 SGHDT, CDR2 YYEEEE. The CDR3 DNA follows: TGTGCCAGCACCCGGTGGGTATTAGGTTGGGACAATGAGCAGTTCTTC. This sequence encodes CASTRWVLGWDNEQFF.

This chain uses TRBV6-4 with TRBJ2-3; D not resolved. This CDR3 has 14 amino acids. Germline assignment: CDR1 MRHNA and CDR2 SNTAGT. Between the trimmed V and J ends, which lost 0 bases and 4 bases, there was a span of 8 bases. This CDR3 is CASSDSSTADTQYF. DNA for the CDR3: TGTGCCAGCAGTGACTCGAGCACGGCAGATACGCAGTATTTT.

The V call is TRBV6-1, the J call TRBJ2-7; D is ambiguous. The CDR3 contains 14 residues. CDR1 is MNHNS, CDR2 SASEGT, per germline. V was pared by 2 bases and J by 2 bases, with 10 bases between. Here the CDR3 reads CASSEPGNAYEQYF. Written as DNA, the CDR3 is TGTGCCAGCAGTGAACCCGGCAACGCCTACGAGCAGTACTTC.

The chain couples TRBV6-5 to TRBJ1-1; D not certain. The CDR3 runs 14 residues. V lost 5 bases to trimming and J lost 4 bases, with 14 bases between them. Germline V CDR1 and CDR2: MNHEY, SVGAGI. CDR3 residues: CASSLRERVTEAFF. The CDR3, as DNA: TGTGCCAGCAGTCTCAGAGAAAGGGTCACTGAAGCTTTCTTT.

This clone was detected a few times. The chain joins TRBV10-3 to TRBJ2-7, with a weak D call TRBD2 (6 bases). V was clipped by 10 bases and J by 2 bases, with 24 bases between them. The CDR3 contains 16 residues. Germline-derived CDR1 and CDR2 are ENHRY and SYGVKD. CDR3 DNA sequence: TGTGCCACCGTTCAACGAGCGGGCCAAGCCACCTACGAGCAGTACTTC. Translated: CATVQRAGQATYEQYF.

A remark on this clone: Other DNA sequences in the sample encode the same CDR3. This sequence joins TRBV11-2 and TRBJ2-5; 8 nucleotides align to TRBD1. The V gene end was trimmed by 5 bases and the J gene end by 5 bases; junction bases not matched to a gene: 4. CDR1 is SGHAT, CDR2 FQNNGV, per germline. The CDR3 extends over 13 amino acids. This chain's CDR3 is CASSPGGWETQYF. Written as DNA, the CDR3 is TGTGCCAGCAGCCCAGGGGGCTGGGAGACCCAGTACTTC.

This clone has a handful of counts. V gene TRBV11-1 combines with J gene TRBJ2-1; 7 bases fit TRBD2. Germline assignment: CDR1 SGHAT and CDR2 FQDESV (reference sequence). This CDR3 has 17 amino acids. V was clipped by 3 bases and J by 4 bases; unmatched bases: 12. The CDR3: CASSFPGLGFPYNEQFF. The CDR3 coding sequence is TGTGCCAGCAGCTTCCCAGGACTAGGGTTCCCTTACAATGAGCAGTTCTTC. The whole variable domain, remainder taken from reference TRBV11-1 and TRBJ2-1, is EAEVAQSPRYKITEKSQAVAFWCDPISGHATLYWYRQILGQGPELLVQFQDESVVDDSQLPKDRFSAERLKGVDSTLKIQPAELGDSAMYLCASSFPGLGFPYNEQFFGPGTRLTVL.

This clone has a handful of counts. The identical CDR3 is also encoded by other nucleotide sequences in the sample. The V call is TRBV5-1, the J call TRBJ1-1, with D unresolved. The CDR3 is 13 amino acids. V was clipped by 4 bases and J by 1 base, with 8 bases between them. Germline assignment: CDR1 SGHRS and CDR2 YFSETQ. The CDR3 nucleotides read TGCGCCAGCAGCCTCAATTCGAACACTGAAGCTTTCTTT. Translated: CASSLNSNTEAFF.

This clone was found a few times. This chain connects TRBV7-9 to TRBJ1-2; D gene uncertain. The V gene lost 3 bases and the J gene lost 6 bases, with 14 bases spanning the gap. The CDR3 totals 14 residues. Germline V gene lookup returns CDR1 SEHNR and CDR2 FQNEAQ (reference sequence). The CDR3 region is CASSFLGPGDGYTF. CDR3 bases: TGTGCCAGCAGCTTTCTTGGCCCCGGGGATGGCTACACCTTC. The full variable domain, in which reference TRBV7-9 and TRBJ1-2 provide the parts outside the CDR3, is DTGVSQNPRHKITKRGQNVTFRCDPISEHNRLYWYRQTLGQGPEFLTYFQNEAQLEKSRLLSDRFSAERPKGSFSTLEIQRTEQGDSAMYLCASSFLGPGDGYTFGSGTRLTVV.

V is TRBV5-4 and J is TRBJ2-7, with 7 bases fitting TRBD2. From germline, CDR1 is SGHNT and CDR2 YYREEE (reference sequence). This CDR3 contains 15 residues. Losses at the gene ends were 4 bases for V and 3 bases for J; bases not matched to a gene: 10. DNA of the CDR3: TGTGCCAGCAGCCCATTCGGCGGGAGTTTCTACGAGCAGTACTTC. Encoded protein: CASSPFGGSFYEQYF.

This clone was recorded a few times. V usage is TRBV7-9 and J usage is TRBJ1-1; possibly TRBD1 for D (6 bases). Germline V gives CDR1 SEHNR, CDR2 FQNEAQ (reference sequence). The CDR3 runs to 14 residues. V was trimmed by 5 bases and J by 1 base, leaving 11 bases between them. The CDR3 region has the DNA TGTGCCAGCAGCACCGGGACACCGAACACTGAAGCTTTCTTT. It is translated as CASSTGTPNTEAFF.

Here the CDR3 DNA reads TGTGCCTGGGAGCCTTCGGACAGACAAGCTTTCTTT. It encodes CAWEPSDRQAFF. The chain couples TRBV30 to TRBJ1-1, with D possibly being TRBD1 (6 bases). Germline V CDR1 and CDR2: GTSNPN, SVGIG (reference sequence). CDR3 length: 12 residues. V was pared by 5 bases and J by 9 bases, with 16 bases between.

In this sample, this clone turned up a few times. This chain joins TRBV21-1 and TRBJ2-3; TRBD2 reflects the table's D call only, with no check against the DNA. TRBV21-1 counts as a pseudogene. The CDR3 consists of 15 residues. This chain's CDR3 is CASSKGIGRADTQYF. CDR3 DNA sequence: TGTGCCAGCAGCAAAGGTATAGGGAGGGCAGATACGCAGTATTTT.

This sequence joins TRBV30 and TRBJ2-1, with 9 bases identical to TRBD1. Germline values: CDR1 GTSNPN, CDR2 SVGIG (reference sequence). The CDR3 covers 14 residues. V dropped 3 bases and J dropped 8; count of bases not matched to a gene: 8. Written as DNA, the CDR3 is TGTGCCTGGAGGCCGGGACAGGGAGTCTATGAGCAGTTCTTC. Translated, it gives CAWRPGQGVYEQFF.

V is TRBV30 and J is TRBJ2-3, with 8 bases identical to TRBD2. Trimming at V came to 3 bases and at J to 3 bases, leaving 5 bases not matched to a gene. The CDR3 extends over 14 amino acids. Germline V CDR1 and CDR2: GTSNPN, SVGIG (reference sequence). The CDR3 protein is CAWRRGEVTDTQYF. The CDR3 nucleotides are TGTGCCTGGAGGCGGGGGGAAGTGACAGATACGCAGTATTTT.

A few counts support this clone. The chain is built from TRBV7-2 and TRBJ2-1; D not certain. Trimming took 1 base from V and 0 from J, leaving 13 bases between them. Per germline, CDR1 SGHTA and CDR2 FQGNSA. This CDR3 spans 17 amino acids. CDR3 sequence reads: CASSLDLGASSYNEQFF. The DNA for the CDR3 is TGTGCCAGCAGCTTAGACCTCGGAGCGAGCTCCTACAATGAGCAGTTCTTC.

The chain links TRBV28 to TRBJ2-2; no definite D call. V lost 5 bases and J lost 4, with 5 bases in between. The CDR3 contains 12 residues. The germline V gene has CDR1 MDHEN and CDR2 SYDVKM. The CDR3 bases are TGTGCCAGCAGTATTTCCACCGGGGAGCTGTTTTTT. It codes for CASSISTGELFF.

The genes are TRBV6-5 and TRBJ2-1, with D perhaps assigned TRBD1 or TRBD2 (5 bases each). The V gene's germline CDR1 is MNHEY and CDR2 SVGAGI. The CDR3 covers 16 residues. Trimming removed 4 bases at V and 8 bases at J, with 21 bases between. The CDR3 here is CASSSAPGRPYDEQFF. The CDR3 nucleotides read TGTGCCAGCAGTTCCGCACCGGGACGACCTTACGATGAGCAGTTCTTC.

This clone has more than one count but fewer than ten. This chain connects TRBV27 to TRBJ1-2, with 9 bases identical to TRBD1. V shed 5 bases and J 3 bases; nucleotides not matched to a gene: 10. The CDR3 runs to 16 residues. Germline CDR1 MNHEY, CDR2 SMNVEV (reference sequence). CDR3 region: CASSPNLGTGHYGYTF. In DNA, the CDR3 is TGTGCCAGCAGTCCAAACCTCGGGACAGGGCACTATGGCTACACCTTC.